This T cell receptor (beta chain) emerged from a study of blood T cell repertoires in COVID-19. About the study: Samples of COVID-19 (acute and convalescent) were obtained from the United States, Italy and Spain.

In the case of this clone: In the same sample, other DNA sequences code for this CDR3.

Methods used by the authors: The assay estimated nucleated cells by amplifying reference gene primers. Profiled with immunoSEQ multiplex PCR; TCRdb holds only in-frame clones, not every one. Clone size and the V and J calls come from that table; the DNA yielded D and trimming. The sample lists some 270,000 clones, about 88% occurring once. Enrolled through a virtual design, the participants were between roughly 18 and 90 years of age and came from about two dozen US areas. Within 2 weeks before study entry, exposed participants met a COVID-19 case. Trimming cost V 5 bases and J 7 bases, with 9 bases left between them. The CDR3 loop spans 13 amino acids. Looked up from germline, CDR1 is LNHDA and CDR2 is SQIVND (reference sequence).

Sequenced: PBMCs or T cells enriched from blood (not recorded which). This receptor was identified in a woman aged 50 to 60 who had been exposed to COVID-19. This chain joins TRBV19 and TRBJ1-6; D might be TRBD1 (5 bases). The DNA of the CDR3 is TGTGCCAGTAGTCAGGGTGCGAATTCACCCCTCCACTTT. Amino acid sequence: CASSQGANSPLHF. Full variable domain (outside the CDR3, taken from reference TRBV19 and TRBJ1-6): DGGITQSPKYLFRKEGQNVTLSCEQNLNHDAMYWYRQDPGQGLRLIYYSQIVNDFQKGDIAEGYSVSREKKESFPLTVTSAQKNPTAFYLCASSQGANSPLHFGNGTRLTVT.